A single sample gave rise to the 11 T cell receptor beta chains below, sequenced in a study of shared clonotypes between healthy human individuals. Measured with immunoSEQ multiplex PCR; TCRdb has only the in-frame clones, and not every one. The profile shows about 2 million clones, 85% to 95% of them singletons. The sequenced material came from naive CD4+ T cells sorted from blood. This sample's subset: CD45RA+ positively selected. Receptor source: a man aged 18 to 30 in good health.

The chain carries TRBV30 and TRBJ2-1; 7 nucleotides line up with TRBD2. V gave up 0 bases and J gave up 9 bases; unmatched junction bases: 5. This CDR3 has 13 residues. The germline gives CDR1 GTSNPN, CDR2 SVGIG (reference sequence). CDR3 in DNA: TGTGCCTGGAGTGTATGGGGGGAGGGTGAGCAGTTCTTC. This codes for CAWSVWGEGEQFF.

The rearrangement uses TRBV7-9 and TRBJ1-2; TRBD1 might be the D (5 bases). Trimming removed 2 bases from V and 5 bases from J, with 27 bases in between. The CDR3 has 19 amino acids. CDR1 is SEHNR and CDR2 is FQNEAQ in the germline V gene (reference sequence). The CDR3 DNA reads as TGTGCCAGCAGCTTATCCGAGGGGTTTAGGAGCGGGAGTTGGTATGGCTACACCTTC. Its translation is CASSLSEGFRSGSWYGYTF.

This sequence joins TRBV6-1 and TRBJ1-2; no definite D call. Trimming took off 2 bases at V and 4 bases at J, with 11 bases between the two ends. The V gene's germline CDR1 is MNHNS and CDR2 SASEGT. The CDR3 runs 14 residues. In nucleotides, the CDR3 is TGTGCCAGCAGTGAAACCCGGACCGGCTATGGCTACACCTTC. Its protein is CASSETRTGYGYTF.

J is TRBJ1-1 and V is TRBV5-1; tentative D call: TRBD1 (5 bases). The V end was cut by 3 bases, the J end by 1 base, with 10 bases between. Looked up from germline, CDR1 is SGHRS and CDR2 is YFSETQ. The length of the CDR3 is 14 residues. CDR3 region: CASSWDGKNTEAFF. The CDR3 coding sequence is TGCGCCAGCAGCTGGGACGGGAAGAACACTGAAGCTTTCTTT.

The rearrangement links TRBV7-9 to TRBJ2-5, with D hard to call. Looked up from germline, CDR1 is SEHNR and CDR2 is FQNEAQ (reference sequence). The CDR3 is 13 amino acids. V lost 5 bases and J lost 5, with 12 bases in between. CDR3 amino acids: CASSHGSGETQYF. CDR3 coding DNA: TGTGCCAGCAGCCACGGATCGGGCGAGACCCAGTACTTC.

This clone occurred once. The chain is built from TRBV30 and TRBJ1-1; D call uncertain. This CDR3 is built from 17 residues. V was pared by 3 bases and J by 5 bases, with 25 bases between. In germline, CDR1 is GTSNPN, CDR2 SVGIG (reference sequence). Here the CDR3 reads CAWRNRVLVGGKTEAFF. CDR3 bases: TGTGCCTGGAGAAACCGGGTCCTCGTGGGCGGGAAAACTGAAGCTTTCTTT. Full variable domain (remainder filled in from reference TRBV30 and TRBJ1-1): SQTIHQWPATLVQPVGSPLSLECTVEGTSNPNLYWYRQAAGRGLQLLFYSVGIGQISSEVPQNLSASRPQDRQFILSSKKLLLSDSGFYLCAWRNRVLVGGKTEAFFGQGTRLTVV.

V is TRBV7-2 and J is TRBJ2-1; 8 bases line up with TRBD1. The J segment lost 10 bases and the V segment lost 5 bases, leaving 10 bases of the junction unmatched. This CDR3 is built from 14 residues. Germline loops: CDR1 SGHTA, CDR2 FQGNSA. As DNA, the CDR3 is TGTGCCAGCAGCAAACCAGGACAGGGTACGGAGCAGTTCTTC. Translated: CASSKPGQGTEQFF.

This clone is a singleton in its sample. The chain recombines TRBV2 with TRBJ2-7; 7 nucleotides match TRBD1. The CDR3 runs to 13 residues. Looked up from germline, CDR1 is SNHLY and CDR2 is FYNNEI. With 3 bases clipped from V and 6 bases from J, the junction kept 5 bases outside the gene matches. DNA of the CDR3: TGTGCCAGCAGTGAGTGGTCAGGGGGCGAGCAGTACTTC. Amino acid sequence: CASSEWSGGEQYF.

This sequence joins TRBV7-9 and TRBJ2-5; TRBD2 is a possible D gene (5 bases). V was clipped by 3 bases and J by 2 bases, with 16 bases between them. Germline V lookup: CDR1 SEHNR, CDR2 FQNEAQ (reference sequence). The CDR3 sequence is 16 residues long. CDR3 in DNA: TGTGCCAGCAGCTTGCGATACGGGGTTTCTCAAGAGACCCAGTACTTC. This sequence encodes CASSLRYGVSQETQYF.

Only one count was recorded for this clone. This chain uses TRBV18 with TRBJ2-7; D perhaps matches TRBD2 (6 bases). From germline, CDR1 is KGHSH and CDR2 LQKENI. The CDR3 spans 14 residues. With 0 bases removed from V and 7 bases from J, the gap between germline ends came to 13 bases. The DNA of the CDR3 is TGTGCCAGCTCACCACCGGGGGGATCGGGTGAGCAGTACTTC. It codes for CASSPPGGSGEQYF.

As regards this clone: Being one base from a much bigger clone, this may be a read error. The same CDR3 can be traced to other DNA sequences in this sample. The chain recombines TRBV6-6 with TRBJ2-3; either TRBD1 or TRBD2 may fit D (5 bases each). V lost 5 bases and J 0 bases, leaving 6 bases between the germline ends. CDR1 and CDR2 from the germline V gene are MNHNY and SVGAGI (reference sequence). This CDR3 region has 13 residues. The CDR3 spells CASSRDSTDTQYF. As DNA, the CDR3 is TGTGCCAGCAGTCGGGACAGCACAGATACGCAGTATTTT.